This T cell receptor beta chain came from a study of blood T cell repertoires in COVID-19. Overall study context: T cells, B-cell-depleted T cells, or PBMCs supplied cDNA or gDNA.

Germline lookup yields CDR1 SGDLS and CDR2 YYNGEE. This CDR3 contains 17 residues. Trimming removed 4 bases from V and 1 base from J; junction bases left unmatched: 10. Method: immunoSEQ multiplex PCR; TCRdb's copy keeps in-frame clones and lacks some. The sample includes 90,000 to 100,000 clones, 90% of them seen just once. This clonotype originated in a man aged 50 or older with acute or convalescent COVID-19. V and J are TRBV9 and TRBJ2-1, with 8 bases fitting TRBD2. The source material was peripheral blood. This chain's CDR3 is CASSHLGLAGSYNEQFF. CDR3 sequence (DNA): TGTGCCAGCAGCCATCTCGGACTAGCAGGGTCCTACAATGAGCAGTTCTTC.